The clone carrying this T cell receptor (beta chain) was seen many times. No antigen is known for it. The data were taken from a study of T-cell memory formation after mild COVID-19. TCR alpha and TCR beta cDNA libraries with sample barcodes and UMIs came from 5'RACE using constant-segment primers. From the 5' RACE reads, TCRdb called clonotypes with MiXCR, one entry per CDR3 protein. The sample lists around 150,000 distinct CDR3 sequences, roughly 15% occurring once. Notes on the study in general: Memory cells collected pre-infection included some clones that later responded, suggesting cross-reactive memory joined.

Germline CDR1 reads DFQATT; CDR2 reads SNEGSKA (reference sequence). V shed 0 bases and J shed 5 bases, with 8 bases lying between them. This CDR3 has 13 amino acids. The TCR originated in an adult woman who had mild COVID-19 (a few samples of this study predate the infection). Cell type and time point are not known. The genes are TRBV20-1 and TRBJ2-1; D is uncertain. Sequences were obtained from PBMCs or a T cell subset sorted from them (not recorded which). CDR3 sequence: CSARDPSNNEQFF. In DNA, the CDR3 is TGCAGTGCTAGAGATCCGTCAAACAATGAGCAGTTCTTC.